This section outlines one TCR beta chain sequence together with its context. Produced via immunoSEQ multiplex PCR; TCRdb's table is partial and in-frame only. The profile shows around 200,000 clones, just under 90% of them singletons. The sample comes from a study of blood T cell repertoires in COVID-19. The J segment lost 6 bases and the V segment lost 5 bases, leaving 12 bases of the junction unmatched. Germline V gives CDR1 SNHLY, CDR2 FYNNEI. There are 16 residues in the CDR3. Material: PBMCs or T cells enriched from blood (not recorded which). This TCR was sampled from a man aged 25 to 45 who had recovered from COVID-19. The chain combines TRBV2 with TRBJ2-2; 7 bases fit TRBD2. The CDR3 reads CASSRDYPGGPGELFF. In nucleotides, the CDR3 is TGTGCCAGCAGTCGGGACTACCCTGGTGGTCCCGGGGAGCTGTTTTTT.